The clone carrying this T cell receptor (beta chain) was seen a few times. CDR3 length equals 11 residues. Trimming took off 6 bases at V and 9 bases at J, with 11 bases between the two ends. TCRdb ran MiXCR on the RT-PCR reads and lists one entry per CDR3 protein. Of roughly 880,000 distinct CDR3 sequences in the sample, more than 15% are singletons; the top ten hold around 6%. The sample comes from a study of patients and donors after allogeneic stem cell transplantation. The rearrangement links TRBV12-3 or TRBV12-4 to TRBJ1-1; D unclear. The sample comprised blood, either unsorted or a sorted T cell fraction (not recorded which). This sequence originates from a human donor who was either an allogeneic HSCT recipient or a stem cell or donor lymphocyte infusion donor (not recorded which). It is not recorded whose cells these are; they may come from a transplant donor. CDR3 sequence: CASSTKLQAFF. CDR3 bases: TGTGCCAGCAGCACTAAGTTGCAAGCTTTCTTT.